The sequence of this T cell receptor (beta chain) was determined in a study of identical twins. From the 5' RACE reads, TCRdb called clonotypes with MiXCR, one entry per CDR3 protein. Of 350,000 to 450,000 distinct CDR3 sequences listed, approximately 17% are singletons. The specimen was naive T cells sorted from blood. This TCR was sampled from a man aged 45-60 years in good health.

CDR3 DNA: TGCGCCAGCAGCTCACACTCGGTTCTGGGGAACACTGAAGCTTTCTTT. It yields the protein CASSSHSVLGNTEAFF. The chain links TRBV5-1 to TRBJ1-1; D is undetermined. Trimming cost V 3 bases and J 1 base, with 16 bases left between them. CDR1 and CDR2 from the germline V gene are SGHRS and YFSETQ. The length of the CDR3 is 16 residues. The full variable domain, with the rest looked up from reference TRBV5-1 and TRBJ1-1, is KAGVTQTPRYLIKTRGQQVTLSCSPISGHRSVSWYQQTPGQGLQFLFEYFSETQRNKGNFPGRFSGRQFSNSRSEMNVSTLELGDSALYLCASSSHSVLGNTEAFFGQGTRLTVV.